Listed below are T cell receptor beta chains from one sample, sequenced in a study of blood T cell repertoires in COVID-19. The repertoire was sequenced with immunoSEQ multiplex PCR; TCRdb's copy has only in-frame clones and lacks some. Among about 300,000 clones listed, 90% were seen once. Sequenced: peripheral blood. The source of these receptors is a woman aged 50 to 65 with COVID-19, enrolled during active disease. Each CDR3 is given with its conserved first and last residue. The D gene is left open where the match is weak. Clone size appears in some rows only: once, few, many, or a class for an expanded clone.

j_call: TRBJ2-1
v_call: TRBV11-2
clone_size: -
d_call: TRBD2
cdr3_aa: CASSRGLAGDGEQFF
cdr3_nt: TGTGCCAGCAGCCGGGGATTAGCGGGGGACGGTGAGCAGTTCTTC

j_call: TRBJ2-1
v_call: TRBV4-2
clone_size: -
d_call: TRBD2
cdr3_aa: CASSQVSSGHNEQFF
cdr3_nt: TGTGCCAGCAGCCAAGTATCTAGCGGCCACAATGAGCAGTTCTTC

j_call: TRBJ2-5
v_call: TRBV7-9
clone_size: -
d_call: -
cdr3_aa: CASSLAAARGETQYF
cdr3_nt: TGTGCCAGCAGCTTAGCAGCTGCCAGAGGAGAGACCCAGTACTTC

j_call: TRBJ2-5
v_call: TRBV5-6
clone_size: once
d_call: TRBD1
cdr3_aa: CASSPYSGGQETQYF
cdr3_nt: TGTGCCAGCAGCCCGTACTCAGGGGGCCAAGAGACCCAGTACTTC

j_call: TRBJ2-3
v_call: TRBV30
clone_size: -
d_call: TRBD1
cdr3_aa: CAWNFGRTGSLADTQYF
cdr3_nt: TGTGCCTGGAACTTTGGGAGGACAGGGTCCCTCGCAGATACGCAGTATTTT

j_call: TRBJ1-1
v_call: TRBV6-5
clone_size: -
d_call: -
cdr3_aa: CASTGTTGNTEAFF
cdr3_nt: TGTGCCAGCACCGGTACGACAGGGAACACTGAAGCTTTCTTT

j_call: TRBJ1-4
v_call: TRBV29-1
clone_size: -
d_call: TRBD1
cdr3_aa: CSVEEGTGNEKLFF
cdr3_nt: TGCAGCGTTGAAGAGGGGACAGGGAATGAAAAACTGTTTTTT

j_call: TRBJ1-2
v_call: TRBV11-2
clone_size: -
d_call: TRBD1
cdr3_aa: CASSLRDRNGYTF
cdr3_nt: TGTGCCAGCAGCCTCCGGGACAGGAATGGCTACACCTTC

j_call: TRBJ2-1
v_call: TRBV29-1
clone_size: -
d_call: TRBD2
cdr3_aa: CSSKTSGILRYEQFF
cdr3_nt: TGCAGCTCAAAGACTAGCGGGATCCTCCGGTATGAGCAGTTCTTC

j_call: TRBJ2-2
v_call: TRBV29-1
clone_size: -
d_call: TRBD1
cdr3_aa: CSGRQGARTGELFF
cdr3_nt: TGCAGCGGCAGGCAGGGGGCTCGGACCGGGGAGCTGTTTTTT

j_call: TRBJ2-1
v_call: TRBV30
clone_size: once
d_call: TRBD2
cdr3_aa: CAWSLAGGPSEPFF
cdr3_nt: TGTGCCTGGAGTTTAGCGGGAGGCCCTAGTGAGCCGTTCTTC

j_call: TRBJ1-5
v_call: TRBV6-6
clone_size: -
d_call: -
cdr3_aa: CASRDFSPNQPQHF
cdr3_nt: TGTGCCTCCAGGGACTTTAGTCCCAATCAGCCCCAGCATTTT

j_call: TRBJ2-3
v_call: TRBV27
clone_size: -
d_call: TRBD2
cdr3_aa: CASSLLGYAKASGIAPSTDTQYF
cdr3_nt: TGTGCCAGCAGTTTATTGGGTTATGCTAAGGCTAGCGGGATTGCCCCTAGCACAGATACGCAGTATTTT

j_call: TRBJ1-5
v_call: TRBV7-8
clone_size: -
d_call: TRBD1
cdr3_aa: CASSLVETGRQPQHF
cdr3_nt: TGTGCCAGCAGCTTAGTCGAGACAGGGCGTCAGCCCCAGCATTTT

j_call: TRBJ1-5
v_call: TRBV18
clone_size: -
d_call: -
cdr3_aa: CASSPNEGNQPQHF
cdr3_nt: TGTGCCAGCTCGCCGAACGAGGGCAATCAGCCCCAGCATTTT

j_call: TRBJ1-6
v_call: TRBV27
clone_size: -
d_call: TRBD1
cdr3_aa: CASSLSPGQVYNSPLHF
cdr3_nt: TGTGCCAGCAGTTTATCGCCGGGACAGGTCTATAATTCACCCCTCCACTTT

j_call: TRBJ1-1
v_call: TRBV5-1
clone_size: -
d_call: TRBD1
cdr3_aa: CASVRDRGIGEAFF
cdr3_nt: TGCGCCAGCGTCCGGGACAGGGGGATTGGTGAAGCTTTCTTT

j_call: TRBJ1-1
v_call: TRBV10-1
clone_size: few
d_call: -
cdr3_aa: CASSERTANTEAFF
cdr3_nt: TGCGCCAGCAGTGAGAGGACAGCGAACACTGAAGCTTTCTTT

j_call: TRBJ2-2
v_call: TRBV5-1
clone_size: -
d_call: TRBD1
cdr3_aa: CASSLGQGARELFF
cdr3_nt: TGCGCCAGCAGCTTGGGTCAGGGGGCCAGGGAGCTGTTTTTT

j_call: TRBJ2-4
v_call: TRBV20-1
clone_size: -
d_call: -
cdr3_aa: CSASVVAKNIQYF
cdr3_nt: TGCAGTGCTAGTGTAGTAGCCAAAAACATTCAGTACTTC

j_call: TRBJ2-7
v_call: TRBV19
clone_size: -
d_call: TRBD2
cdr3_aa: CASSIWGGNDEQYF
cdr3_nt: TGTGCCAGTAGTATATGGGGGGGGAACGACGAGCAGTACTTC

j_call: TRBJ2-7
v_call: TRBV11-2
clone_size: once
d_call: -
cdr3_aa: CASSPQVGISYEQYF
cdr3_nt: TGTGCCAGCAGCCCCCAAGTGGGCATCTCCTACGAGCAGTACTTC

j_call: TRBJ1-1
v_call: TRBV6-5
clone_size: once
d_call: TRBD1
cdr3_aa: CASSYGTGGGDTEAFF
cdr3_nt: TGTGCCAGCAGTTACGGGACAGGGGGTGGTGATACTGAAGCTTTCTTT

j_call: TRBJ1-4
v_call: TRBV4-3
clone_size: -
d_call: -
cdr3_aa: CASSQDRQEKLFF
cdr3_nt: TGCGCCAGCAGCCAAGACCGACAGGAAAAACTGTTTTTT

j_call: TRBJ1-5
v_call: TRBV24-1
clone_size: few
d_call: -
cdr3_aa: CATRLGEVNQPQHF
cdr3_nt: TGTGCCACCAGGCTGGGGGAGGTAAATCAGCCCCAGCATTTT

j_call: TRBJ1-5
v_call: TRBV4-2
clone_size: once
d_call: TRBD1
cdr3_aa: CASSQGTGPSWFKPQHF
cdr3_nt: TGTGCCAGCAGCCAAGGGACAGGGCCTTCATGGTTTAAGCCCCAGCATTTT

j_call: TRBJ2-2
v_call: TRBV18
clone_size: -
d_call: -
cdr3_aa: CASSPYGELFF
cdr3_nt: TGTGCCAGCTCACCGTACGGGGAGCTGTTTTTT

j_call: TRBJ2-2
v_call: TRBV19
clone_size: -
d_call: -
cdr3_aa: CASSTHLASPSNTGELFF
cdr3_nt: TGTGCCAGTAGTACCCACTTAGCATCCCCGTCGAACACCGGGGAGCTGTTTTTT

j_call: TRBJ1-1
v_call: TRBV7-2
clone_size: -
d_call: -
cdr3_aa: CASTVGGIRAFF
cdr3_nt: TGTGCCAGCACCGTGGGAGGGATAAGAGCTTTCTTT

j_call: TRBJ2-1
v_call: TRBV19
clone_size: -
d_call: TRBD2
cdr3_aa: CASSRGVAGVNEQFF
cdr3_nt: TGTGCCAGTAGTCGCGGAGTAGCGGGAGTAAATGAGCAGTTCTTC

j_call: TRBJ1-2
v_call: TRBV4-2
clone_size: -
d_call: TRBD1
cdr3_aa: CASSQDETTRGRNYGYTF
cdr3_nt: TGTGCCAGCAGCCAAGATGAGACAACCAGGGGGCGGAACTATGGCTACACCTTC